The 12 T cell receptor beta chains reported below all come from one sample, sequenced in a study of T cell responses to AZD1222 COVID-19 vaccine. Using immunoSEQ multiplex PCR, the repertoire was profiled, and TCRdb retains in-frame clones only, with some absent. The sample carries over 85,000 clones, around nine tenths recorded once. The starting material was peripheral blood, obtained 28 days after the second AZD1222 dose. These receptors came from an adult who received the AZD1222 COVID-19 vaccine.

This chain joins TRBV19 and TRBJ2-2; D perhaps matches TRBD2 (6 bases). Germline V CDR1 and CDR2: LNHDA, SQIVND (reference sequence). Trimming took 6 bases from V and 7 from J, leaving 21 bases between them. CDR3 length equals 16 residues. CDR3: CASRGGGGALDGELFF. DNA of the CDR3: TGTGCCAGTAGGGGGGGTGGCGGGGCCTTAGACGGGGAGCTGTTTTTT.

The genes are TRBV19 and TRBJ2-1; TRBD2 aligns across 7 bases. The CDR3 consists of 13 residues. V lost 4 bases, J lost 5 bases, and 2 bases stayed unmatched. Germline assignment: CDR1 LNHDA and CDR2 SQIVND (reference sequence). The CDR3 nucleotides are TGTGCCAGTAGTAGCGGGACTAACAATGAGCAGTTCTTC. Protein: CASSSGTNNEQFF.

This clone was observed a single time. V and J are TRBV2 and TRBJ2-2, with D perhaps assigned TRBD1 or TRBD2 (6 bases each). V gave up 3 bases and J gave up 7 bases, with 15 bases separating them. Per the germline V gene, CDR1 is SNHLY and CDR2 is FYNNEI. The CDR3 spans 15 residues. The CDR3 coding sequence is TGTGCCAGCAGTGAGATCCGGGGGCAGGGCGGGGAGCTGTTTTTT. Protein: CASSEIRGQGGELFF.

The genes are TRBV4-1 and TRBJ2-3; D unresolved. The germline gives CDR1 MGHRA, CDR2 YSYEKL. Trimming removed 1 base from V and 3 bases from J, with 14 bases in between. CDR3 size: 16 residues. CDR3 nucleotide sequence: TGCGCCAGCAGCCAAGTAGTTACAACCCCAACAGATACGCAGTATTTT. This codes for CASSQVVTTPTDTQYF.

The chain employs TRBV5-4 and TRBJ1-1; D gene uncertain. Trimming stripped 5 bases from V and 1 base from J, with 15 bases between. The CDR3 is 15 amino acids. CDR1 and CDR2 (germline): SGHNT, YYREEE (reference sequence). The CDR3 reads CASRKEGSRNTEAFF. CDR3 nucleotides: TGTGCCAGCAGAAAGGAAGGCAGCCGGAACACTGAAGCTTTCTTT. Full variable domain (rest looked up from reference TRBV5-4 and TRBJ1-1): ETGVTQSPTHLIKTRGQQVTLRCSSQSGHNTVSWYQQALGQGPQFIFQYYREEENGRGNFPPRFSGLQFPNYSSELNVNALELDDSALYLCASRKEGSRNTEAFFGQGTRLTVV.

The chain is built from TRBV5-1 and TRBJ2-7, with 10 nucleotides matching TRBD1. Trimming at V came to 4 bases and at J to 5 bases, leaving 6 bases not matched to a gene. The CDR3 runs 14 residues. Germline values: CDR1 SGHRS, CDR2 YFSETQ. In DNA, the CDR3 is TGCGCCAGCAGCCCGATCGGGACAGGGGACGAGCAGTACTTC. The encoded protein is CASSPIGTGDEQYF. Full variable domain (outside the CDR3, taken from reference TRBV5-1 and TRBJ2-7): KAGVTQTPRYLIKTRGQQVTLSCSPISGHRSVSWYQQTPGQGLQFLFEYFSETQRNKGNFPGRFSGRQFSNSRSEMNVSTLELGDSALYLCASSPIGTGDEQYFGPGTRLTVT.

This chain uses TRBV27 with TRBJ1-1; possibly TRBD1 for D (6 bases). Per germline, CDR1 MNHEY and CDR2 SMNVEV (reference sequence). The V end was cut by 5 bases, the J end by 9 bases, with 19 bases between. The CDR3 loop spans 14 amino acids. The CDR3 nucleotides read TGTGCCAGCAGTGCCCTGGGGGCTCTGACAAAAGCTTTCTTT. Translating gives CASSALGALTKAFF.

The chain has TRBV6-5 and TRBJ2-5, with TRBD2 matching over 12 bases. This CDR3 is 15 amino acids long. From germline, CDR1 is MNHEY and CDR2 SVGAGI. V was pared by 6 bases and J by 4 bases, with 6 bases of the junction left unmatched. The CDR3 DNA follows: TGTGCCAGCAGCCCACTAGCGGGAGGACGAGAGACCCAGTACTTC. Residues: CASSPLAGGRETQYF.

The V and J genes are TRBV18 and TRBJ1-6; the match to TRBD1 covers 7 bases. V trimming: 3 bases; J trimming: 9 bases; junction bases outside the gene matches: 5. Germline CDR1 is KGHSH and CDR2 is LQKENI. CDR3 length: 14 residues. The DNA for the CDR3 is TGTGCCAGCTCACCCGAGGGGGCGGGTTCACCCCTCCACTTT. It codes for CASSPEGAGSPLHF.

This chain connects TRBV5-1 to TRBJ1-4, with 8 nucleotides matching TRBD1. J lost 4 bases, V lost 4 bases, and 3 bases had no gene match. This CDR3 is 14 amino acids long. Germline-derived CDR1 and CDR2 are SGHRS and YFSETQ. The CDR3 DNA follows: TGCGCCAGCAGCACGGGACAGGATAATGAAAAACTGTTTTTT. Its translation is CASSTGQDNEKLFF.

The V call is TRBV7-3, the J call TRBJ2-7; D remains unclear. With 2 bases removed from V and 7 bases from J, the gap between germline ends came to 9 bases. This CDR3 contains 12 residues. Germline CDR1 is SGHTA and CDR2 is FQGTGA. CDR3 in amino acids: CASSLGPVEQYF. The DNA for the CDR3 is TGTGCCAGCAGCTTAGGCCCCGTTGAGCAGTACTTC.

The chain employs TRBV28 and TRBJ1-1; 10 bases line up with TRBD1. The CDR3 loop spans 14 amino acids. Germline V lookup: CDR1 MDHEN, CDR2 SYDVKM. The J segment lost 10 bases and the V segment lost 3 bases, leaving 8 bases of the junction unmatched. CDR3 sequence reads: CASSFGDRGLGAFF. The CDR3 DNA reads as TGTGCCAGCAGTTTCGGGGACAGGGGACTTGGAGCTTTCTTT.